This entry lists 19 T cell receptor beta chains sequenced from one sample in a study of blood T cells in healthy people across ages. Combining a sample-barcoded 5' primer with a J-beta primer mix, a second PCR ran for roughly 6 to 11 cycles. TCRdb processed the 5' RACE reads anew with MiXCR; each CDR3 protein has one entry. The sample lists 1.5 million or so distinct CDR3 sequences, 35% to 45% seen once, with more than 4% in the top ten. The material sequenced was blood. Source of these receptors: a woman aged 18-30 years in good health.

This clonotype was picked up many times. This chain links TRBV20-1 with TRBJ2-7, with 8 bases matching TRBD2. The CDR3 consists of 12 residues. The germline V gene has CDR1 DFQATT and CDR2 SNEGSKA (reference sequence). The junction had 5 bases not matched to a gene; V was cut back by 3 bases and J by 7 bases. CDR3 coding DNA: TGCAGTGCTAGCAGACTAGCGTATGAGCAGTACTTC. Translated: CSASRLAYEQYF.

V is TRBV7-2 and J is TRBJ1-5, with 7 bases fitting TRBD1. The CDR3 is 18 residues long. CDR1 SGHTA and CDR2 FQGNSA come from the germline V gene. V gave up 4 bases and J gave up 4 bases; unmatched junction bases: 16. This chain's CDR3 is CASSSPGQSSLTNQPQHF. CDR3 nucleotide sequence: TGTGCCAGCAGCTCACCGGGACAGAGTTCCCTGACTAATCAGCCCCAGCATTTT.

The CDR3 DNA reads TGTGCCAGCAGCAAAGGTCGCAACAATGAGCAGTTCTTC. Protein: CASSKGRNNEQFF. The V call is TRBV21-1, the J call TRBJ2-1. TRBV21-1 is flagged as a pseudogene. The CDR3 totals 13 residues.

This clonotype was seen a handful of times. The CDR3 is CSVGTEGNTIYF. In nucleotides, the CDR3 is TGCAGCGTTGGGACGGAAGGAAACACCATATATTTT. V gene TRBV29-1 combines with J gene TRBJ1-3, with unresolved D. Trimming shortened V by 4 bases and J by 4 bases, and 8 bases separated the two germline ends. Per germline, CDR1 SQVTM and CDR2 ANQGSEA. The CDR3 is 12 residues long.

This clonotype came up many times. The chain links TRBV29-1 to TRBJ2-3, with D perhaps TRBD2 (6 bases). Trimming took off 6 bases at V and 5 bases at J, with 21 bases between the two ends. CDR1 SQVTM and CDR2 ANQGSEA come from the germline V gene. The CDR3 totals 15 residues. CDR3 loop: CSVGHLIRREDTQYF. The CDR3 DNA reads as TGCAGCGTGGGGCATCTGATCCGGCGGGAAGATACGCAGTATTTT.

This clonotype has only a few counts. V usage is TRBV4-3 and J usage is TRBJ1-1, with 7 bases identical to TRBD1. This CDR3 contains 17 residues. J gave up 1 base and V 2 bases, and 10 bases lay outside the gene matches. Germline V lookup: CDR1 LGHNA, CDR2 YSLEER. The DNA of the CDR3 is TGCGCCAGCAGCCAAAAGGGGGCGGACCGTCCGAACACTGAAGCTTTCTTT. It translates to CASSQKGADRPNTEAFF.

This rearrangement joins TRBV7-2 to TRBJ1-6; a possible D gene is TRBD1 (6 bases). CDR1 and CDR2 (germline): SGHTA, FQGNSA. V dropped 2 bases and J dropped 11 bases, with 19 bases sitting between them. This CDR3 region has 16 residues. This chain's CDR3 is CASSLTGSFTNAPLHF. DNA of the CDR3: TGTGCCAGCAGCTTAACAGGGTCATTCACCAACGCACCCCTCCACTTT.

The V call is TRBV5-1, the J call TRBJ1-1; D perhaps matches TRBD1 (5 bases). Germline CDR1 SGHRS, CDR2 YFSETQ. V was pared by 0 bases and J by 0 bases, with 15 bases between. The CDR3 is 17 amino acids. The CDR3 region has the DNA TGCGCCAGCAGCTTGGCTTATCGGGGGAGACTGAACACTGAAGCTTTCTTT. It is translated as CASSLAYRGRLNTEAFF.

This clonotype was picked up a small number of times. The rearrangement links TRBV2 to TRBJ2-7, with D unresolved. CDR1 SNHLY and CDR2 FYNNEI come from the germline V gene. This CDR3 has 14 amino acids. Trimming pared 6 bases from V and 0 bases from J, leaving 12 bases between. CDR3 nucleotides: TGTGCCAGCAGGGAGACATGGAGCTCCTACGAGCAGTACTTC. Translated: CASRETWSSYEQYF. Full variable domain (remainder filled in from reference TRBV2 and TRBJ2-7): EPEVTQTPSHQVTQMGQEVILRCVPISNHLYFYWYRQILGQKVEFLVSFYNNEISEKSEIFDDQFSVERPDGSNFTLKIRSTKLEDSAMYFCASRETWSSYEQYFGPGTRLTVT.

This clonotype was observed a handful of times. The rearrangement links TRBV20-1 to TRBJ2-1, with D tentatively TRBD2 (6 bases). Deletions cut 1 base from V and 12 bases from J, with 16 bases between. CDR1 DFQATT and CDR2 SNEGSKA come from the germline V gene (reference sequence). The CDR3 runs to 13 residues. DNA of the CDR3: TGCAGTGCTAGAGGGGTCGGCGGGGTCGGGCAGTTCTTC. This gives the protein CSARGVGGVGQFF.

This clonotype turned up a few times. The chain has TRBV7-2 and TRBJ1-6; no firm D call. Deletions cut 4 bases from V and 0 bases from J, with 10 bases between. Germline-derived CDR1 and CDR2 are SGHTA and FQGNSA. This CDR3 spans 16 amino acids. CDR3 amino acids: CASSSFASSYNSPLHF. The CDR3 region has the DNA TGTGCCAGCAGCTCGTTTGCGAGCTCCTATAATTCACCCCTCCACTTT.

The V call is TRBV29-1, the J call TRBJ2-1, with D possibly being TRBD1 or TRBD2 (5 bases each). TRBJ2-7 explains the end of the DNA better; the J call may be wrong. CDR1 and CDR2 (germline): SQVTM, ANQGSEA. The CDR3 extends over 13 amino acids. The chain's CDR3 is CSFGTMTDNEQYF. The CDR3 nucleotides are TGCAGCTTTGGGACGATGACCGACAATGAGCAGTACTTC.

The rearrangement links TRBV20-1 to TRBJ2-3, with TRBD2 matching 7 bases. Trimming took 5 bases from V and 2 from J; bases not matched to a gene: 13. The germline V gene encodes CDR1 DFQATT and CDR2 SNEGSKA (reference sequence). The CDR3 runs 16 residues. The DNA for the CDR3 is TGCAGTGCTGGGGGAGAGTGGCGGGGGATCACAGATACGCAGTATTTT. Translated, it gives CSAGGEWRGITDTQYF.

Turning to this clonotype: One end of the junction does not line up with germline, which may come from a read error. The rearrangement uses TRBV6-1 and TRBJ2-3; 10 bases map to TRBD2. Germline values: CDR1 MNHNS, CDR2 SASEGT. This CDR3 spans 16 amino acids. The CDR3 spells CAGRRSGRDGTDTQYF. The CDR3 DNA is TGTGCCGGCAGAAGAAGCGGGAGGGACGGCACAGATACGCAGTATTTT.

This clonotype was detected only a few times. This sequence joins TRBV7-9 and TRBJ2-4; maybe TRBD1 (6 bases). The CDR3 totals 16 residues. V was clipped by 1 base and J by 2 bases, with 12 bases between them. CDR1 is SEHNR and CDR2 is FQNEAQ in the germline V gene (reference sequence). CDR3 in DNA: TGTGCCAGCAGCTTAGTCCAGGGGCCGACCAAAAACATTCAGTACTTC. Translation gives CASSLVQGPTKNIQYF.

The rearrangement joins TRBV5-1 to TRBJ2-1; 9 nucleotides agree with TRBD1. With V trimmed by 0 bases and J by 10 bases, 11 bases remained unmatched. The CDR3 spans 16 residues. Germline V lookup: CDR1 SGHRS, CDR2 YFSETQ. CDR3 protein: CASSLAGTGSIGEQFF. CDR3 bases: TGCGCCAGCAGCTTGGCAGGGACAGGGTCAATCGGCGAGCAGTTCTTC. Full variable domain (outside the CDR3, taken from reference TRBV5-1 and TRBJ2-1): KAGVTQTPRYLIKTRGQQVTLSCSPISGHRSVSWYQQTPGQGLQFLFEYFSETQRNKGNFPGRFSGRQFSNSRSEMNVSTLELGDSALYLCASSLAGTGSIGEQFFGPGTRLTVL.

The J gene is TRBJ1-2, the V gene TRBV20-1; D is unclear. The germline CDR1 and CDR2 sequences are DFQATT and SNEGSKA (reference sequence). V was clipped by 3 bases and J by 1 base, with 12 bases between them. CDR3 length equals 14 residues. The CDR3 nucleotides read TGCAGTGCTAGCAAACAGCTAAATAACTATGGCTACACCTTC. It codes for CSASKQLNNYGYTF.

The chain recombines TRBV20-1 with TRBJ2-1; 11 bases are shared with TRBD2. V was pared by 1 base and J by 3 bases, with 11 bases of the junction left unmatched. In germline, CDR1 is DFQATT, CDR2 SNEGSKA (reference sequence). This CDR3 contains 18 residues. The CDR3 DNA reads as TGCAGTGCTAGAGCTTACCCTAGCGGGGGGCTCTTCTACAATGAGCAGTTCTTC. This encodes CSARAYPSGGLFYNEQFF.

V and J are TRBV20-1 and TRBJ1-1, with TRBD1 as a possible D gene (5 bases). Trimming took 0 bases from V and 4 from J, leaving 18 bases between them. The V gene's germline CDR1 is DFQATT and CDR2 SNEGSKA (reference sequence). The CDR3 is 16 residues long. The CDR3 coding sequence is TGCAGTGCTAGAGATTTTGAGAGGGGATGGAGCACTGAAGCTTTCTTT. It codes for CSARDFERGWSTEAFF.